Following are 23 T cell receptor beta chains from one sample sequenced in a study of cytomegalovirus exposure and HLA in healthy donors (dated by TCRdb to the late 2010s). The library was prepared using the immunoSEQ multiplex PCR assay. For the multiplex PCR, a mixture combining 60 forward primers for TCR Vbeta segments and 13 reverse primers for TCR Jbeta segments was used. Drawn from immuneACCESS, this table holds only the in-frame rearrangements with V and J called that TCRdb kept. Clones are partly lost; checked studies trace under half to an unresolved V gene and leave the rest unexplained. Across this sample there are about 98,000 clones, with approximately 82% seen only once. Approximately 3.7% of the sample is taken by the ten largest. Sequencing was carried out using PBMCs. These receptors were taken from a female donor in good health and CMV-seropositive.

The chain combines TRBV14 with TRBJ2-5; 16 bases align to TRBD2. Germline CDR1 is SGHDN and CDR2 is FVKESK. There are 19 residues in the CDR3. Trimming took 0 bases from V and 2 from J; bases not matched to a gene: 6. The CDR3 bases are TGTGCCAGCAGCCAAGAAAAGGGACTAGCGGGGGGGCTGCAAGAGACCCAGTACTTC. This sequence encodes CASSQEKGLAGGLQETQYF.

This rearrangement joins TRBV6-1 to TRBJ1-1, with TRBD1 matching over 7 bases. The germline gives CDR1 MNHNS, CDR2 SASEGT. V lost 5 bases and J lost 4; bases outside the gene matches: 4. This CDR3 is 13 amino acids long. CDR3: CASSLTGSTEAFF. For the CDR3, the DNA is TGTGCCAGCAGTCTGACAGGGAGCACTGAAGCTTTCTTT.

The rearrangement joins TRBV6-5 to TRBJ2-3; unclear D gene. CDR1 is MNHEY and CDR2 is SVGAGI in the germline V gene. Trimming stripped 2 bases from V and 3 bases from J, with 6 bases between. The CDR3 is made up of 13 amino acids. The CDR3 nucleotides read TGTGCCAGCAGTTACGGCTCGACAGATACGCAGTATTTT. It codes for CASSYGSTDTQYF.

The chain employs TRBV19 and TRBJ2-7; possible D gene TRBD1, 5 bases. Germline V gene sequence: CDR1 LNHDA, CDR2 SQIVND (reference sequence). V was clipped by 3 bases and J by 3 bases, with 15 bases between them. The CDR3 spans 15 residues. CDR3 sequence reads: CASSIGAGPFYEQYF. The CDR3 nucleotides are TGTGCCAGTAGTATTGGGGCAGGCCCGTTCTACGAGCAGTACTTC.

J is TRBJ1-2 and V is TRBV7-9, with a weak D call TRBD1 (5 bases). Trimming left V 0 bases short and J 4 bases short, with 6 bases between. This CDR3 region has 13 residues. Germline V lookup: CDR1 SEHNR, CDR2 FQNEAQ (reference sequence). The DNA for the CDR3 is TGTGCCAGCAGCTTAGCGGGGGGCTATGGCTACACCTTC. Protein: CASSLAGGYGYTF.

The chain combines TRBV2 with TRBJ2-7, with a possible D match to TRBD1 (6 bases). The CDR3 runs 14 residues. CDR1 is SNHLY, CDR2 FYNNEI, per germline. V gave up 0 bases and J gave up 2 bases, with 8 bases separating them. The CDR3 loop is CASSEAGTPYEQYF. CDR3 coding DNA: TGTGCCAGCAGTGAAGCCGGGACACCCTACGAGCAGTACTTC.

The chain recombines TRBV28 with TRBJ2-3; tentatively, D is TRBD2 (6 bases). V was cut by 4 bases and J by 3 bases, with 17 bases left in between. Germline V gene data show CDR1 as MDHEN and CDR2 as SYDVKM. The CDR3 sequence is 16 residues long. CDR3 residues: CASSSQAGAGTDTQYF. CDR3 DNA: TGTGCCAGCAGTTCGCAAGCGGGTGCTGGGACAGATACGCAGTATTTT.

This chain joins TRBV15 and TRBJ1-6, with 7 bases aligning to TRBD1. V shed 9 bases and J 5 bases; nucleotides not matched to a gene: 7. The V gene's germline CDR1 is LNHNV and CDR2 YYDKDF (reference sequence). The CDR3 is made up of 14 amino acids. CDR3 protein: CATGRDRDNSPLHF. CDR3 nucleotides: TGTGCCACAGGCCGGGACAGAGATAATTCACCCCTCCACTTT.

The chain carries TRBV7-9 and TRBJ2-1; TRBD2 matches 10 bases. The trim removed 5 bases at V and 2 bases at J, leaving 3 bases unmatched. The CDR3 is 15 amino acids. In germline, CDR1 is SEHNR, CDR2 FQNEAQ (reference sequence). This CDR3 is CASSKGTSAYNEQFF. The DNA of the CDR3 is TGTGCCAGCAGCAAAGGGACTAGCGCCTACAATGAGCAGTTCTTC.

The chain is built from TRBV5-6 and TRBJ1-1; TRBD1 aligns across 7 bases. The CDR3 runs 13 residues. Germline CDR1 reads SGHDT; CDR2 reads YYEEEE. Germline trimming cut 3 bases from V and 8 bases from J; bases unmatched to any gene: 7. The CDR3 reads CASSSEGAREAFF. The CDR3 nucleotides are TGTGCCAGCAGCTCCGAGGGGGCGAGAGAAGCTTTCTTT.

The J gene is TRBJ2-1, the V gene TRBV10-3, with TRBD2 matching over 12 bases. CDR3 size: 18 residues. Germline-derived CDR1 and CDR2 are ENHRY and SYGVKD. J gave up 4 bases and V 3 bases, and 10 bases lay outside the gene matches. In DNA, the CDR3 is TGTGCCATCAGTGACCCGGGACTAGCGGGCGCAATTTACAATGAGCAGTTCTTC. Translation: CAISDPGLAGAIYNEQFF.

The chain combines TRBV19 with TRBJ2-5; tentatively, D is TRBD1 (5 bases). The germline CDR1 and CDR2 sequences are LNHDA and SQIVND (reference sequence). V gave up 4 bases and J gave up 0 bases, with 21 bases separating them. CDR3 length: 18 amino acids. The CDR3 sequence: CASSTPRPRTWYQETQYF. The CDR3 DNA reads as TGTGCCAGTAGTACCCCCCGTCCCCGGACATGGTACCAAGAGACCCAGTACTTC.

V and J are TRBV25-1 and TRBJ2-5, with a weak D call TRBD1 (6 bases). Between the trimmed V and J ends, which lost 7 bases and 2 bases, there was a span of 11 bases. The length of the CDR3 is 13 residues. Per the germline V gene, CDR1 is MGHDK and CDR2 is SYGVNS. Here the CDR3 DNA reads TGTGCCAGCAAATCGGACAGACAAGAGACCCAGTACTTC. Protein sequence: CASKSDRQETQYF.

This CDR3 reads CASQPGTSSYEQYF. CDR3 DNA: TGTGCCAGCCAGCCCGGGACAAGCTCCTACGAGCAGTACTTC. The V gene is TRBV10-3, the J gene TRBJ2-7; possibly TRBD1 for D (6 bases). The V end lost 10 bases, the J end lost 0 bases, and 16 bases lay between the germline ends. CDR1 is ENHRY and CDR2 is SYGVKD in the germline V gene. CDR3 length: 14 residues.

The chain joins TRBV6-5 to TRBJ1-2; 7 positions match TRBD1. The V gene's germline CDR1 is MNHEY and CDR2 SVGAGI. V lost 2 bases and J lost 7; bases outside the gene matches: 4. The CDR3 spans 13 residues. The CDR3 loop is CASSYRTGCGYTF. CDR3 coding DNA: TGTGCCAGCAGTTACAGGACAGGCTGTGGCTACACCTTC.

This chain joins TRBV19 and TRBJ1-1, with D hard to call. The V end was cut by 0 bases, the J end by 7 bases, with 9 bases between. CDR1 is LNHDA, CDR2 SQIVND, per germline (reference sequence). This CDR3 has 13 residues. In DNA form, the CDR3 reads TGTGCCAGTAGTATAGATCCGGGGAGTGAAGCTTTCTTT. Translation gives CASSIDPGSEAFF.

The chain couples TRBV21-1 to TRBJ1-2; the table's D call TRBD1 went unverified against the DNA. TRBV21-1 constitutes a pseudogene. CDR3 length: 13 amino acids. CDR3 sequence: CPLAGISDYGYTF. For the CDR3, the DNA is TGCCCCCTCGCAGGGATTTCAGACTATGGCTACACCTTC.

The chain carries TRBV10-3 and TRBJ2-2; D is perhaps TRBD1 (5 bases). V was trimmed by 3 bases and J by 1 base, leaving 12 bases between them. The CDR3 runs 16 residues. The germline V gene encodes CDR1 ENHRY and CDR2 SYGVKD. CDR3 amino acids: CAISDPETENTGELFF. Here the CDR3 DNA reads TGTGCCATCAGTGACCCGGAGACAGAGAACACCGGGGAGCTGTTTTTT.

The chain employs TRBV4-1 and TRBJ2-7, with D hard to call. Germline V gives CDR1 MGHRA, CDR2 YSYEKL. The length of the CDR3 is 12 residues. Deletions cut 3 bases from V and 2 bases from J, with 5 bases between. The CDR3 spells CASSHTTYEQYF. CDR3 bases: TGCGCCAGCAGCCACACTACCTACGAGCAGTACTTC.

For this clone: One end of the junction varies from germline; a read error may be responsible. The chain links TRBV7-2 to TRBJ2-3; a weak D match, TRBD2 (5 bases). CDR1 and CDR2 (germline): SGHTA, FQGNSA. This CDR3 comprises 16 residues. This CDR3 is CAGSLNDYPVSDTQYF. CDR3 bases: TGTGCCGGCAGCTTAAACGACTACCCCGTGTCAGATACGCAGTATTTT.

The rearrangement uses TRBV5-6 and TRBJ2-1; 8 bases match TRBD2. The germline gives CDR1 SGHDT, CDR2 YYEEEE. Trimming took 0 bases from V and 2 from J; bases not matched to a gene: 1. The CDR3 consists of 15 residues. The CDR3 loop reads CASSLVGRAYNEQFF. The CDR3 DNA follows: TGTGCCAGCAGCTTGGTCGGGAGGGCCTACAATGAGCAGTTCTTC.

The gene calls are TRBV7-2 and TRBJ1-6, with D possibly TRBD1 on 5 matching bases. CDR3 length: 15 amino acids. V was trimmed by 1 base and J by 4 bases, leaving 8 bases between them. Germline V CDR1 and CDR2: SGHTA, FQGNSA. CDR3 loop: CASSLVGGYNSPLHF. The CDR3 nucleotides read TGTGCCAGCAGCTTAGTGGGGGGATATAATTCACCCCTCCACTTT.

This CDR3 reads CASSLGGGNEKLFF. CDR3 nucleotide sequence: TGTGCCAGCAGCCTAGGAGGAGGGAATGAAAAACTGTTTTTT. J is TRBJ1-4 and V is TRBV9; D remains unclear. Trimming took 4 bases from V and 5 from J, leaving 12 bases between them. There are 14 residues in the CDR3. Looked up from germline, CDR1 is SGDLS and CDR2 is YYNGEE.